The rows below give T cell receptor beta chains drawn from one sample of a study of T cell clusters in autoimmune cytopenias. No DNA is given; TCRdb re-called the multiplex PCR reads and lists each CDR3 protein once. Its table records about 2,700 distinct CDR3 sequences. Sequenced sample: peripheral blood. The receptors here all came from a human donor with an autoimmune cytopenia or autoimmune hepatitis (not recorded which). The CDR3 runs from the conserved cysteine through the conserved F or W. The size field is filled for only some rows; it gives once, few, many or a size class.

cdr3_aa: CASSYVEGGLYF
clone_size: -
j_call: TRBJ2-7
v_call: TRBV6-6

cdr3_aa: CASSTRGGETQYF
clone_size: medium-sized
j_call: TRBJ2-5
v_call: TRBV6-5

cdr3_aa: CASSPGTSGVFQYF
clone_size: -
j_call: TRBJ2-4
v_call: TRBV12-3/TRBV12-4

cdr3_aa: CASSGSGMTGELFF
clone_size: -
j_call: TRBJ2-2
v_call: TRBV5-1

cdr3_aa: CATGGHPQGPDTQYF
clone_size: medium-sized
j_call: TRBJ2-3
v_call: TRBV15

cdr3_aa: CATSRGGYEQYF
clone_size: -
j_call: TRBJ2-7
v_call: TRBV15

cdr3_aa: CASNIPGEGFTSYGYTF
clone_size: medium-sized
j_call: TRBJ1-2
v_call: TRBV19

cdr3_aa: CACWPGQRNQPQHF
clone_size: medium-sized
j_call: TRBJ1-5
v_call: TRBV6-5

cdr3_aa: CASSSGQKNEKLFF
clone_size: medium-sized
j_call: TRBJ1-4
v_call: TRBV28

cdr3_aa: CASSPGGRPFPGANVLTF
clone_size: -
j_call: TRBJ2-6
v_call: TRBV5-1

cdr3_aa: CAISDRLEHNEQFF
clone_size: -
j_call: TRBJ2-1
v_call: TRBV10-3

cdr3_aa: CASSLGPGLTNQPQHF
clone_size: medium-sized
j_call: TRBJ1-5
v_call: TRBV7-6

cdr3_aa: CAISWGPGNYEQYF
clone_size: -
j_call: TRBJ2-7
v_call: TRBV10-3

cdr3_aa: CASSPREIRPQHF
clone_size: medium-sized
j_call: TRBJ1-5
v_call: TRBV7-6

cdr3_aa: CASSWDYEQYF
clone_size: medium-sized
j_call: TRBJ2-7
v_call: TRBV6-5

cdr3_aa: CASSSGPRTRGAYEQYF
clone_size: medium-sized
j_call: TRBJ2-7
v_call: TRBV19

cdr3_aa: CASSSQGPGNTIYF
clone_size: -
j_call: TRBJ1-3
v_call: TRBV13

cdr3_aa: CAWSPEIQVNTEAFF
clone_size: -
j_call: TRBJ1-1
v_call: TRBV30

cdr3_aa: CASSNRESGELFF
clone_size: -
j_call: TRBJ2-2
v_call: TRBV19

cdr3_aa: CASSDRPGGGTGELFF
clone_size: -
j_call: TRBJ2-2
v_call: TRBV6-5

cdr3_aa: CASSFRGLVQPQHF
clone_size: -
j_call: TRBJ1-5
v_call: TRBV28

cdr3_aa: CASSPGGNRLGYGYTF
clone_size: -
j_call: TRBJ1-2
v_call: TRBV12-3/TRBV12-4

cdr3_aa: CASSYLGSQGFGDTQYF
clone_size: medium-sized
j_call: TRBJ2-3
v_call: TRBV6-5

cdr3_aa: CASSITGDYGYTF
clone_size: medium-sized
j_call: TRBJ1-2
v_call: TRBV19

cdr3_aa: CASSAGTTSTDTQYF
clone_size: -
j_call: TRBJ2-3
v_call: TRBV27

cdr3_aa: CASSLIGPTNYGYTF
clone_size: -
j_call: TRBJ1-2
v_call: TRBV5-5

cdr3_aa: CASSEYPSQNTEAFF
clone_size: -
j_call: TRBJ1-1
v_call: TRBV5-1